This entry lists 26 T cell receptor beta chains sequenced from one sample in a study of T cells in Graves' hyperthyroidism and ophthalmopathy. Amplification of TCR beta CDR3 regions was performed using RNA transcripts as template. When the TCR CDR3 underwent first-round RT-PCR, the HTBI primer set was used. TCRdb used MiXCR to reprocess the multiplex PCR reads, holding one entry per CDR3 protein. The sample contains 30,000 to 40,000 distinct CDR3 sequences, under 60% of which appear only once. The sample taken for sequencing was blood. These receptors all come from a middle-aged man with Graves' ophthalmopathy.

This clonotype has ten or more counts. The chain combines TRBV9 with TRBJ2-6, with 14 nucleotides matching TRBD2. V lost 3 bases, J lost 0 bases, and 11 bases stayed unmatched. CDR3 length: 21 residues. Germline loops: CDR1 SGDLS, CDR2 YYNGEE. CDR3 in DNA: TGTGCCAGCAGCGCGGGACTAGCGGGAGTTAGTCACTTCTCTGGGGCCAACGTCCTGACTTTC. This translates into CASSAGLAGVSHFSGANVLTF.

This clonotype was recorded many times. The chain joins TRBV5-6 to TRBJ2-3; TRBD1 agrees at 9 bases. The CDR3 is made up of 15 amino acids. Germline CDR1 SGHDT, CDR2 YYEEEE. J gave up 1 base and V 2 bases, and 2 bases lay outside the gene matches. The CDR3, as DNA: TGTGCCAGCAGCTTAAGGACAGGGGGCACAGATACGCAGTATTTT. Translating it yields CASSLRTGGTDTQYF.

Sample share makes this clonotype medium-sized. The chain joins TRBV2 to TRBJ1-5; no firm D call. This CDR3 has 13 residues. CDR1 is SNHLY, CDR2 FYNNEI, per germline. Trimming took 3 bases from V and 2 from J, leaving 5 bases between them. The CDR3 protein is CASSDYRNQPQHF. For the CDR3, the DNA is TGTGCCAGCAGTGACTACCGCAATCAGCCCCAGCATTTT.

A word on this clonotype: This likely comes from a read error, as the CDR3 has no conserved phenylalanine or tryptophan at its end. The CDR3 protein is CASSGSHETQYL. The DNA for the CDR3 is TGTGCCAGCAGCGGAAGCCATGAGACCCAGTACCTC. The genes are TRBV11-3 and TRBJ2-5; D call uncertain. The V end lost 5 bases, the J end lost 5 bases, and 9 bases lay between the germline ends. CDR3 length: 12 amino acids. Germline CDR1 reads SGHNT; CDR2 reads YENEEA.

The chain joins TRBV14 to TRBJ2-1; 10 bases fit TRBD2. From germline, CDR1 is SGHDN and CDR2 FVKESK. V gave up 1 base and J gave up 8 bases; unmatched junction bases: 8. The CDR3 spans 16 residues. CDR3 DNA: TGTGCCAGCAGCCAAGGGTCTAGCGGGGGCCGGGATGAGCAGTTCTTC. Protein sequence: CASSQGSSGGRDEQFF.

In this sample, this clonotype turned up many times. This sequence joins TRBV7-2 and TRBJ1-5; no clear D. Germline CDR1 and CDR2: SGHTA and FQGNSA. The CDR3 runs 13 residues. The germline V and J ends were trimmed by 1 base and 7 bases, with 8 bases remaining between them. The chain's CDR3 is CASSLERAQPQHF. The CDR3 nucleotides read TGTGCCAGCAGCTTAGAAAGGGCGCAGCCCCAGCATTTT.

The table lists this clonotype with many counts. CDR3 region: CASSQPWEGGNEQFF. The CDR3 nucleotides read TGTGCCAGCAGCCAACCCTGGGAAGGGGGAAATGAGCAGTTCTTC. The chain recombines TRBV3-1 with TRBJ2-1; TRBD1 is a possible D gene (6 bases). Trimming cost V 2 bases and J 7 bases, with 15 bases left between them. The CDR3 is made up of 15 amino acids. Germline V gene lookup returns CDR1 LGHDT and CDR2 YNNKEL (reference sequence).

This clonotype was counted ten times or more. This chain links TRBV5-8 with TRBJ2-7, with 10 positions matching TRBD2. V gave up 6 bases and J gave up 6 bases; unmatched junction bases: 9. CDR1 SGHTS and CDR2 YDEGEE come from the germline V gene. CDR3 size: 14 residues. CDR3 sequence (DNA): TGTGCCAGCACCCTGAGCGGGAGGGCAACCGAGCAGTACTTC. This codes for CASTLSGRATEQYF.

There are many counts of this clonotype. J is TRBJ1-1 and V is TRBV10-3; D not resolved. There are 13 residues in the CDR3. Germline V CDR1 and CDR2: ENHRY, SYGVKD. Trimming stripped 2 bases from V and 6 bases from J, with 10 bases between. CDR3 nucleotides: TGTGCCATCAGTGAGGAGGCAGGTTCTGAAGCTTTCTTT. This translates into CAISEEAGSEAFF.

By proportion, this clonotype is medium-sized. The chain combines TRBV7-8 with TRBJ1-2; D unresolved. This CDR3 comprises 14 residues. Germline V CDR1 and CDR2: SGHVS, FQNEAQ. V was pared by 4 bases and J by 4 bases, with 13 bases between. For the CDR3, the DNA is TGTGCCAGCAGCTGGACGAGGTCTTCCTATGGCTACACCTTC. This translates into CASSWTRSSYGYTF.

A remark on this clonotype: It is likely a read error, because the conserved phenylalanine at the end of the CDR3 is missing. The DNA is omitted, as the CDR3 cannot be located on it reliably, and the CDR3 follows TCRdb's listing. The chain has TRBV20-1 and TRBJ2-6; the table's D call TRBD2 went unverified against the DNA. Germline values: CDR1 DFQATT, CDR2 SNEGSKA (reference sequence). The CDR3 length is 8 residues, termini included. CDR3 protein: CSASLTSG.

There are many counts of this clonotype. The chain has TRBV3-1 and TRBJ2-7; TRBD1 is a possible D gene (5 bases). Deletions cut 4 bases from V and 1 base from J, with 14 bases between. This CDR3 has 15 residues. Germline CDR1 LGHDT, CDR2 YNNKEL (reference sequence). This chain's CDR3 is CASSLQGGRSYEQYF. CDR3 coding DNA: TGTGCCAGCAGCCTGCAGGGTGGGCGGTCCTACGAGCAGTACTTC.

In this sample, this clonotype turned up many times. It may be a read error: a sequence one base away is much more abundant. The V call is TRBV7-9, the J call TRBJ2-3; 11 nucleotides agree with TRBD2. Germline-derived CDR1 and CDR2 are SEHNR and FQNEAQ (reference sequence). Trimming removed 2 bases from V and 8 bases from J; junction bases left unmatched: 12. This CDR3 comprises 17 residues. In nucleotides, the CDR3 is TGTGCCAGCAGCTTACCGGGACTAGCGGCACTGGGGGGTACGCAGTATTTT. Protein: CASSLPGLAALGGTQYF.

This clonotype has ten or more counts. This chain uses TRBV7-6 with TRBJ2-1, with D possibly being TRBD2 (5 bases). Between the trimmed V and J ends, which lost 5 bases and 7 bases, there was a span of 12 bases. The CDR3 runs to 13 residues. The V gene's germline CDR1 is SGHVS and CDR2 FNYEAQ. DNA of the CDR3: TGTGCCAGCAGCCCCCGACGGGGTAATGAGCAGTTCTTC. Translated, it gives CASSPRRGNEQFF.

Ten or more counts support this clonotype. The J gene is TRBJ1-4, the V gene TRBV20-1; D gene uncertain. The V gene's germline CDR1 is DFQATT and CDR2 SNEGSKA (reference sequence). V was clipped by 0 bases and J by 8 bases, with 13 bases between them. The CDR3 length is 14 residues. The DNA of the CDR3 is TGCAGTGCTAGAGAACGTCCGGGAGGAGAAAAACTGTTTTTT. Protein: CSARERPGGEKLFF.

The chain couples TRBV7-2 to TRBJ2-3; D might be TRBD2 (5 bases). The V end was cut by 0 bases, the J end by 13 bases, with 8 bases between. CDR1 and CDR2 from the germline V gene are SGHTA and FQGNSA. This CDR3 is 11 amino acids long. CDR3 sequence reads: CASSLAAGEYF. CDR3 coding DNA: TGTGCCAGCAGCTTAGCGGCCGGGGAGTATTTT.

The sample holds one count of this clonotype. The J gene is TRBJ1-4, the V gene TRBV5-4, with D perhaps matching TRBD1 (5 bases). V was shortened by 0 bases and J by 5 bases, with 8 bases between the two germline ends. Germline CDR1 reads SGHNT; CDR2 reads YYREEE (reference sequence). This CDR3 is 14 amino acids long. DNA of the CDR3: TGTGCCAGCAGCTTGGGACAGACAAATGAAAAACTGTTTTTT. Translating it yields CASSLGQTNEKLFF.

This clonotype was recorded many times. The rearrangement joins TRBV5-1 to TRBJ2-1; 7 bases align to TRBD2. Trimming removed 9 bases from V and 4 bases from J; junction bases left unmatched: 13. This CDR3 is 15 amino acids long. Germline CDR1 SGHRS, CDR2 YFSETQ. In DNA form, the CDR3 reads TGCGCCACCCAGCTCGGGGACTACAATTACAATGAGCAGTTCTTC. Translating gives CATQLGDYNYNEQFF.

This clonotype was detected many times. The chain has TRBV7-3 and TRBJ2-3; the D gene is possibly TRBD2 (5 bases). V was trimmed by 5 bases and J by 6 bases, leaving 21 bases between them. The CDR3 loop spans 16 amino acids. Looked up from germline, CDR1 is SGHTA and CDR2 is FQGTGA. CDR3 DNA sequence: TGTGCCAGCAGCCTGTCATCCGGAGACTATACCGATACGCAGTATTTT. Encoded protein: CASSLSSGDYTDTQYF.

By frequency in the sample, this clonotype is medium-sized. V gene TRBV7-2 combines with J gene TRBJ2-2; either TRBD1 or TRBD2 may supply D (5 bases each). Looked up from germline, CDR1 is SGHTA and CDR2 is FQGNSA. The CDR3 consists of 14 residues. The V gene lost 5 bases and the J gene lost 7 bases, with 14 bases spanning the gap. The DNA of the CDR3 is TGTGCCAGCAGCCGTGATAGGGACGTCGGGGAGCTGTTTTTT. Translation gives CASSRDRDVGELFF.

This clonotype was counted ten times or more. The gene calls are TRBV9 and TRBJ2-1, with D possibly matching TRBD2 (7 bases). CDR1 and CDR2 from the germline V gene are SGDLS and YYNGEE. The V end lost 1 base, the J end lost 4 bases, and 21 bases lay between the germline ends. The CDR3 consists of 18 residues. CDR3 protein: CASSVTEGGGAGYNEQFF. In nucleotides, the CDR3 is TGTGCCAGCAGCGTAACCGAGGGAGGGGGGGCCGGGTACAATGAGCAGTTCTTC.

J is TRBJ1-2 and V is TRBV19; 10 bases agree with TRBD1. CDR3 length: 18 residues. Trimming at V came to 1 base and at J to 1 base, leaving 9 bases not matched to a gene. Germline loops: CDR1 LNHDA, CDR2 SQIVND (reference sequence). CDR3 in DNA: TGTGCCAGTAGTATAGGATTCGGGACAGGGGCCTTTAACTATGGCTACACCTTC. It specifies CASSIGFGTGAFNYGYTF.

Many counts were recorded for this clonotype. V is TRBV6-2 or TRBV6-3 and J is TRBJ1-6, with D uncertain. Germline V gene data show CDR1 as MNHEY and CDR2 as SVGEGT. Trimming removed 6 bases at V and 0 bases at J, with 9 bases between. The CDR3 is made up of 15 amino acids. The CDR3 coding sequence is TGTGCCAGCAGCCTTTCGAGCTCCTATAATTCACCCCTCCACTTT. Protein: CASSLSSSYNSPLHF.

The chain uses TRBV29-1 and TRBJ2-2; no clear D gene. The CDR3 extends over 10 amino acids. Trimming removed 8 bases at V and 7 bases at J, with 8 bases between. Per the germline V gene, CDR1 is SQVTM and CDR2 is ANQGSEA. Written as DNA, the CDR3 is TGCAGCAGCACGCACGGGGAGCTGTTTTTT. Encoded protein: CSSTHGELFF.

This clonotype was seen at least ten times. The gene calls are TRBV14 and TRBJ2-1; D may be TRBD1 (5 bases). In germline, CDR1 is SGHDN, CDR2 FVKESK. V lost 2 bases to trimming and J lost 7 bases, with 6 bases between them. The CDR3 sequence is 12 residues long. CDR3 bases: TGTGCCAGCAGCCAAAGGGGAAATGAGCAGTTCTTC. This sequence encodes CASSQRGNEQFF.

This clonotype is judged medium-sized. V and J are TRBV25-1 and TRBJ1-6; D remains unclear. Trimming removed 4 bases from V and 5 bases from J, with 6 bases in between. Germline V CDR1 and CDR2: MGHDK, SYGVNS. The CDR3 is 13 residues long. The CDR3 spells CASSARNNSPLHF. The DNA of the CDR3 is TGTGCCAGCAGTGCGAGGAATAATTCACCCCTCCACTTT.